A single sample gave rise to the 22 T cell receptor beta chains below, sequenced in a study of shared clonotypes between healthy human individuals. In the naive CD8 group, cells lacked CD45RO and were positively selected for CCR7, so terminally differentiated effector memory CD45RA+ cells were left out. The protocol was immunoSEQ multiplex PCR, while the TCRdb copy is restricted to in-frame clones and leaves out a portion. The top ten hold over 0.09% of the sample, which has under 700,000 clones, around 96% seen once. The sample taken for sequencing was naive CD8+ T cells sorted from blood. The receptor set was obtained from a woman younger than 45 in good health.

The chain recombines TRBV19 with TRBJ2-1, with TRBD2 matching 15 bases. The CDR3 is 23 amino acids. Germline trimming cut 1 base from V and 0 bases from J; bases unmatched to any gene: 16. CDR1 is LNHDA, CDR2 SQIVND, per germline (reference sequence). As DNA, the CDR3 is TGTGCCAGTAGTATAGTCCCCCTCGGACTAGCGGGAGGGGTTTGGAGCTCCTACAATGAGCAGTTCTTC. The encoded protein is CASSIVPLGLAGGVWSSYNEQFF.

The rearrangement joins TRBV12-5 to TRBJ2-1, with TRBD2 matching 7 bases. Losses at the gene ends were 6 bases for V and 0 bases for J; bases not matched to a gene: 5. This CDR3 comprises 15 residues. The V gene's germline CDR1 is LGHNT and CDR2 FRNRAP. The CDR3 loop is CASGPSGSSYNEQFF. The CDR3 region has the DNA TGTGCTAGTGGCCCTAGCGGAAGCTCCTACAATGAGCAGTTCTTC.

This clone occurred once. The chain couples TRBV7-9 to TRBJ2-1; D gene ambiguous. V shed 3 bases and J shed 0 bases, with 6 bases lying between them. The CDR3 is 14 residues long. CDR1 and CDR2 from the germline V gene are SEHNR and FQNEAQ (reference sequence). The CDR3 DNA sequence: TGTGCCAGCAGCTTCTCTCCCTCCTACAATGAGCAGTTCTTC. This gives the protein CASSFSPSYNEQFF.

V is TRBV5-1 and J is TRBJ2-3; 10 bases fit TRBD2. With 1 base clipped from V and 3 bases from J, the junction kept 17 bases outside the gene matches. The CDR3 runs 20 residues. Per the germline V gene, CDR1 is SGHRS and CDR2 is YFSETQ. The chain's CDR3 is CASSLLGQGASGRETDTQYF. In DNA form, the CDR3 reads TGCGCCAGCAGCTTGCTAGGACAGGGTGCTAGCGGGAGAGAGACAGATACGCAGTATTTT.

This chain joins TRBV7-8 and TRBJ2-5, with TRBD1 as a possible D gene (6 bases). Looked up from germline, CDR1 is SGHVS and CDR2 is FQNEAQ. Trimming stripped 1 base from V and 4 bases from J, with 10 bases between. The length of the CDR3 is 14 residues. CDR3 in amino acids: CASSLVGAGETQYF. The CDR3, as DNA: TGTGCCAGCAGCTTAGTGGGGGCGGGAGAGACCCAGTACTTC.

This clone was observed once. The chain is built from TRBV19 and TRBJ1-5; 8 positions match TRBD1. The CDR3 contains 15 residues. The ends lost 4 bases at V and 5 bases at J; junction bases unmatched: 7. Germline CDR1 reads LNHDA; CDR2 reads SQIVND (reference sequence). CDR3 sequence: CASSTTDRVDQPQHF. The CDR3, as DNA: TGTGCCAGTAGTACCACGGACAGGGTGGATCAGCCCCAGCATTTT.

V and J are TRBV9 and TRBJ2-4, with 11 positions matching TRBD2. The CDR3 totals 15 residues. Germline V gene sequence: CDR1 SGDLS, CDR2 YYNGEE. V dropped 5 bases and J dropped 5; count of bases not matched to a gene: 6. The CDR3 here is CASSPSGRIQNIQYF. CDR3 nucleotides: TGTGCCAGCAGTCCTAGCGGGAGGATCCAAAACATTCAGTACTTC.

The chain combines TRBV29-1 with TRBJ1-1, with D uncertain. CDR1 is SQVTM, CDR2 ANQGSEA, per germline. V lost 3 bases and J lost 0, with 8 bases in between. The CDR3 is made up of 13 amino acids. The CDR3: CSVDRAMNTEAFF. The DNA of the CDR3 is TGCAGCGTTGATAGGGCCATGAACACTGAAGCTTTCTTT.

V is TRBV7-8 and J is TRBJ2-5; 13 nucleotides agree with TRBD2. Germline loops: CDR1 SGHVS, CDR2 FQNEAQ. V lost 1 base to trimming and J lost 7 bases; unmatched junction nucleotides: 9. The CDR3 runs to 17 residues. DNA of the CDR3: TGTGCCAGCAGCTTAGGACTAGCGGGAGGCCACCCAGGGACCCAGTACTTC. Its protein product is CASSLGLAGGHPGTQYF.

The rearrangement uses TRBV9 and TRBJ1-2; 9 bases line up with TRBD1. The CDR3 totals 17 residues. CDR1 and CDR2 (germline): SGDLS, YYNGEE. V trimming: 3 bases; J trimming: 0 bases; junction bases outside the gene matches: 9. DNA for the CDR3: TGTGCCAGCAGCGGTTGGGACAGGGAGAAAGCTAACTATGGCTACACCTTC. Encoded protein: CASSGWDREKANYGYTF.

The rearrangement uses TRBV2 and TRBJ1-1; tentative D call: TRBD1 (6 bases). Germline-derived CDR1 and CDR2 are SNHLY and FYNNEI. The CDR3 has 13 amino acids. V lost 6 bases and J lost 0, with 8 bases in between. CDR3 DNA: TGTGCCAGCAGAACAGGGATGAACACTGAAGCTTTCTTT. Protein product: CASRTGMNTEAFF.

The genes are TRBV4-1 and TRBJ1-1; perhaps TRBD1 as D (5 bases). V was trimmed by 5 bases and J by 1 base, leaving 8 bases between them. Germline assignment: CDR1 MGHRA and CDR2 YSYEKL. The CDR3 contains 13 residues. The CDR3 bases are TGCGCCAGCAGCTGGGGGGAGAACACTGAAGCTTTCTTT. As protein: CASSWGENTEAFF.

The rearrangement joins TRBV30 to TRBJ2-5; tentatively, D is TRBD2 (5 bases). The germline V gene encodes CDR1 GTSNPN and CDR2 SVGIG (reference sequence). V lost 1 base and J lost 5, with 11 bases in between. CDR3 length equals 13 residues. The CDR3 spells CAWSADSQETQYF. CDR3 bases: TGTGCCTGGAGTGCGGACTCCCAGGAGACCCAGTACTTC.

The chain has TRBV28 and TRBJ1-1; possible D gene TRBD1, 5 bases. V shed 3 bases and J shed 1 base, with 9 bases lying between them. Germline V gives CDR1 MDHEN, CDR2 SYDVKM. This CDR3 comprises 14 residues. CDR3 in DNA: TGTGCCAGCAGTTTGATCGGGGGGAACACTGAAGCTTTCTTT. It yields the protein CASSLIGGNTEAFF. Full variable domain (rest looked up from reference TRBV28 and TRBJ1-1): DVKVTQSSRYLVKRTGEKVFLECVQDMDHENMFWYRQDPGLGLRLIYFSYDVKMKEKGDIPEGYSVSREKKERFSLILESASTNQTSMYLCASSLIGGNTEAFFGQGTRLTVV.

This chain connects TRBV10-1 to TRBJ2-5, with D possibly being TRBD2 (5 bases). The ends were cut back, 8 bases at V and 4 bases at J, with 26 bases in the middle. Germline loops: CDR1 WNHNN, CDR2 SYGVQD (reference sequence). The CDR3 has 17 amino acids. The CDR3 nucleotides read TGCGCCAGCGTCCTCGGGGTGGAGCTTCGCAGATCAGAGACCCAGTACTTC. Amino acids: CASVLGVELRRSETQYF.

About this clone: Distinct nucleotide sequences in the sample also encode this CDR3. The chain carries TRBV5-4 and TRBJ2-3, with a weak D call TRBD2 (6 bases). CDR3 length: 15 amino acids. The ends were cut back, 0 bases at V and 3 bases at J, with 11 bases in the middle. Germline V gene data show CDR1 as SGHNT and CDR2 as YYREEE (reference sequence). This chain's CDR3 is CASSLGVAATDTQYF. The CDR3 DNA is TGTGCCAGCAGCTTGGGGGTAGCGGCGACAGATACGCAGTATTTT. Complete variable domain (other parts from reference TRBV5-4 and TRBJ2-3): ETGVTQSPTHLIKTRGQQVTLRCSSQSGHNTVSWYQQALGQGPQFIFQYYREEENGRGNFPPRFSGLQFPNYSSELNVNALELDDSALYLCASSLGVAATDTQYFGPGTRLTVL.

This rearrangement joins TRBV6-4 to TRBJ2-1; D remains ambiguous. CDR3 size: 16 residues. Germline-derived CDR1 and CDR2 are MRHNA and SNTAGT. V was trimmed by 3 bases and J by 0 bases, leaving 12 bases between them. For the CDR3, the DNA is TGTGCCAGCAGTGATAACTCAGCGAGCTCCTACAATGAGCAGTTCTTC. It codes for CASSDNSASSYNEQFF.

The chain has TRBV6-5 and TRBJ2-7, with D possibly TRBD1 on 6 matching bases. The CDR3 loop spans 13 amino acids. Germline loops: CDR1 MNHEY, CDR2 SVGAGI. Trimming shortened V by 4 bases and J by 0 bases, and 7 bases separated the two germline ends. The CDR3 nucleotides are TGTGCCAGCAGTTCGGGACACTCCTACGAGCAGTACTTC. Translation gives CASSSGHSYEQYF.

The rearrangement uses TRBV27 and TRBJ2-7; D ambiguous. In germline, CDR1 is MNHEY, CDR2 SMNVEV (reference sequence). V was clipped by 2 bases and J by 3 bases, with 8 bases between them. This CDR3 spans 13 amino acids. CDR3 amino acids: CASSLGIYYEQYF. The CDR3 nucleotides read TGTGCCAGCAGTTTAGGGATATACTACGAGCAGTACTTC.

The chain couples TRBV25-1 to TRBJ2-7; no definite D call. V shed 5 bases and J shed 3 bases, with 14 bases lying between them. The CDR3 is made up of 14 amino acids. Germline lookup yields CDR1 MGHDK and CDR2 SYGVNS. The CDR3 bases are TGTGCCAGCAGTCTCCCCAACGGTTTCTACGAGCAGTACTTC. The encoded protein is CASSLPNGFYEQYF.

The CDR3 here is CATRGLAESGANVLTF. DNA of the CDR3: TGTGCCACCCGGGGGCTAGCGGAATCTGGGGCCAACGTCCTGACTTTC. V gene TRBV28 combines with J gene TRBJ2-6; a weak D match, TRBD2 (7 bases). Between the trimmed V and J ends, which lost 10 bases and 1 base, there was a span of 17 bases. Germline V CDR1 and CDR2: MDHEN, SYDVKM. This CDR3 has 16 amino acids.

In DNA, the CDR3 is TGTGCCAGCAGTTTGAGTTCTGGGACAGGAAACACTGAAGCTTTCTTT. This translates into CASSLSSGTGNTEAFF. The chain has TRBV27 and TRBJ1-1, with 8 bases identical to TRBD1. Losses at the gene ends were 3 bases for V and 2 bases for J; bases not matched to a gene: 8. Per germline, CDR1 MNHEY and CDR2 SMNVEV (reference sequence). The CDR3 length is 16 residues.